These 32 T cell receptor beta chains were all obtained from the same sample, sequenced in a study of cytomegalovirus exposure and HLA in healthy donors (dated by TCRdb to about 2017). The library was prepared using the immunoSEQ multiplex PCR assay. For the multiplex PCR, a mixture combining 60 forward primers for TCR Vbeta segments and 13 reverse primers for TCR Jbeta segments was used. In its TCRdb copy, this immuneACCESS table keeps in-frame sequences only and misses some clones. Where compared with another copy, unresolved V genes explain less than half of these, and the others have no known cause. The sample contains around 120,000 clones, approximately 72% of them found a single time. About 32% of the sample is in the top ten clones. Sequenced: PBMCs. The receptors come from a man in his sixties in good health and CMV-seropositive.

The sample holds one count of this clone. The rearrangement links TRBV5-1 to TRBJ1-2, with 8 bases matching TRBD1. The CDR3 runs to 14 residues. Germline trimming cut 5 bases from V and 7 bases from J; bases unmatched to any gene: 10. Germline V CDR1 and CDR2: SGHRS, YFSETQ. The CDR3 sequence is CASSPTPGQVGYTF. The CDR3 DNA follows: TGCGCCAGCAGTCCCACCCCGGGACAGGTTGGCTACACCTTC.

The chain employs TRBV19 and TRBJ1-2, with 7 positions matching TRBD1. Unmatched junction bases numbered 10, after V lost 3 bases and J lost 6 bases. The length of the CDR3 is 15 residues. Per the germline V gene, CDR1 is LNHDA and CDR2 is SQIVND (reference sequence). CDR3 bases: TGTGCCAGTAGTATGGATAGACAGGGAGTGGATGGCTACACCTTC. This sequence encodes CASSMDRQGVDGYTF. Variable domain in full (rest from reference TRBV19 and TRBJ1-2): DGGITQSPKYLFRKEGQNVTLSCEQNLNHDAMYWYRQDPGQGLRLIYYSQIVNDFQKGDIAEGYSVSREKKESFPLTVTSAQKNPTAFYLCASSMDRQGVDGYTFGSGTRLTVV.

The V and J genes are TRBV6-5 and TRBJ1-2; D ambiguous. V gave up 0 bases and J gave up 4 bases, with 15 bases separating them. CDR1 is MNHEY, CDR2 SVGAGI, per germline. The CDR3 extends over 16 amino acids. The CDR3 coding sequence is TGTGCCAGCAGTTACTCGACTTTGGCCAGAGGCTATGGCTACACCTTC. This sequence encodes CASSYSTLARGYGYTF.

The V gene is TRBV7-6, the J gene TRBJ2-1; tentatively, D is TRBD2 (7 bases). Germline CDR1 SGHVS, CDR2 FNYEAQ. V dropped 1 base and J dropped 7 bases, with 14 bases sitting between them. This CDR3 spans 15 amino acids. The DNA for the CDR3 is TGTGCCAGCAGCTTAGTACAGGGAGGGATGAATGAGCAGTTCTTC. It encodes CASSLVQGGMNEQFF.

This clone occurred a few times. The chain combines TRBV5-1 with TRBJ2-1, with TRBD1 as a possible D gene (7 bases). V lost 5 bases, J lost 6 bases, and 21 bases lay in between. Germline CDR1 reads SGHRS; CDR2 reads YFSETQ. This CDR3 is built from 16 residues. The CDR3 reads CASSLATGEVTNEQFF. The CDR3 DNA reads as TGCGCCAGCAGTCTGGCTACAGGGGAGGTAACCAATGAGCAGTTCTTC.

J is TRBJ2-7 and V is TRBV18, with D maybe TRBD1 (5 bases). The CDR3 sequence is 14 residues long. Germline-derived CDR1 and CDR2 are KGHSH and LQKENI. Trimming took off 4 bases at V and 3 bases at J, with 13 bases between the two ends. The CDR3 coding sequence is TGTGCCAGCTCACGGGCAGGGTCAATCTACGAGCAGTACTTC. Translating it yields CASSRAGSIYEQYF.

The DNA of the CDR3 is TGTGCTAGTGGTTTGCGAACAGCCTACGGCCCCTACGAGCAGTACTTC. Its protein is CASGLRTAYGPYEQYF. The chain is built from TRBV12-5 and TRBJ2-7; no clear D. V gave up 2 bases and J gave up 2 bases, with 16 bases separating them. This CDR3 is 16 amino acids long. Germline V gene lookup returns CDR1 LGHNT and CDR2 FRNRAP.

DNA of the CDR3: TGTGCCAGCAGCAAAGCAGACAGGGAATATAGCAATCAGCCCCAGCATTTT. Its translation: CASSKADREYSNQPQHF. This rearrangement joins TRBV21-1 to TRBJ1-5; TRBD1 is the table's D call and was not checked against the DNA. TRBV21-1 corresponds to a pseudogene. The CDR3 sequence is 17 residues long.

A single count supports this clone. V is TRBV10-3 and J is TRBJ2-7; 13 bases map to TRBD2. The CDR3 covers 17 residues. Germline assignment: CDR1 ENHRY and CDR2 SYGVKD. V dropped 4 bases and J dropped 0; count of bases not matched to a gene: 6. The CDR3, as DNA: TGTGCCATCAGTGGACTAGCGGGAGGACCTAGCTCCTACGAGCAGTACTTC. Encoded protein: CAISGLAGGPSSYEQYF.

This chain joins TRBV2 and TRBJ2-7, with 12 bases lining up with TRBD2. Germline-derived CDR1 and CDR2 are SNHLY and FYNNEI. The CDR3 spans 16 residues. V shed 0 bases and J 4 bases; nucleotides not matched to a gene: 4. In DNA form, the CDR3 reads TGTGCCAGCAGTGAAGCGCCCGGGACTAGCGGGTACGAGCAGTACTTC. Encoded protein: CASSEAPGTSGYEQYF.

The chain joins TRBV12-5 to TRBJ1-6; D may be TRBD1 (5 bases). V dropped 1 base and J dropped 8 bases, with 12 bases sitting between them. Germline V lookup: CDR1 LGHNT, CDR2 FRNRAP. This CDR3 is built from 15 residues. DNA of the CDR3: TGTGCTAGTGGTTTGGGACAGAGCCCGGATTCACCCCTCCACTTT. Translation gives CASGLGQSPDSPLHF.

The chain employs TRBV5-1 and TRBJ2-3; 10 nucleotides align to TRBD2. This CDR3 has 16 residues. Germline CDR1 is SGHRS and CDR2 is YFSETQ. V was pared by 0 bases and J by 6 bases, with 7 bases of the junction left unmatched. The CDR3 DNA reads TGCGCCAGCAGCTTGGGGACTAGCGGCGCTTTGGATACGCAGTATTTT. Translation: CASSLGTSGALDTQYF. The full variable domain, with the rest looked up from reference TRBV5-1 and TRBJ2-3, is KAGVTQTPRYLIKTRGQQVTLSCSPISGHRSVSWYQQTPGQGLQFLFEYFSETQRNKGNFPGRFSGRQFSNSRSEMNVSTLELGDSALYLCASSLGTSGALDTQYFGPGTRLTVL.

V usage is TRBV5-5 and J usage is TRBJ2-1, with 7 bases lining up with TRBD2. With 4 bases clipped from V and 7 bases from J, the junction kept 8 bases outside the gene matches. CDR1 and CDR2 (germline): SGHKS, YYEKEE (reference sequence). There are 14 residues in the CDR3. The CDR3 here is CASSLTSALNEQFF. CDR3 DNA sequence: TGTGCCAGCAGCCTTACTAGCGCCTTGAATGAGCAGTTCTTC. Full variable domain (rest looked up from reference TRBV5-5 and TRBJ2-1): DAGVTQSPTHLIKTRGQQVTLRCSPISGHKSVSWYQQVLGQGPQFIFQYYEKEERGRGNFPDRFSARQFPNYSSELNVNALLLGDSALYLCASSLTSALNEQFFGPGTRLTVL.

This sequence joins TRBV7-9 and TRBJ1-4; the match to TRBD1 covers 10 bases. With V trimmed by 4 bases and J by 7 bases, 6 bases remained unmatched. The V gene's germline CDR1 is SEHNR and CDR2 FQNEAQ (reference sequence). The CDR3 has 15 amino acids. The CDR3 sequence is CASSWVGQGGEKLFF. The CDR3 nucleotides are TGTGCCAGCAGCTGGGTTGGACAGGGGGGTGAAAAACTGTTTTTT.

The V gene is TRBV2, the J gene TRBJ2-5, with no clear D. This CDR3 is 13 amino acids long. Germline lookup yields CDR1 SNHLY and CDR2 FYNNEI. The V end was cut by 6 bases, the J end by 5 bases, with 13 bases between. The DNA for the CDR3 is TGTGCCAGCAGAGATGAACTGAGGGAGACCCAGTACTTC. Its translation is CASRDELRETQYF.

This chain joins TRBV2 and TRBJ1-1, with a weak D call TRBD1 (5 bases). The germline V gene has CDR1 SNHLY and CDR2 FYNNEI. V gave up 7 bases and J gave up 5 bases, with 17 bases separating them. The CDR3 spans 14 residues. The CDR3: CASKWGGQGTEAFF. CDR3 in DNA: TGTGCCAGCAAATGGGGAGGACAAGGGACTGAAGCTTTCTTT.

The table lists this clone with a few counts. DNA of the CDR3: TGTGCCACCAAGCTAGCGGGAGTGAATACCGGGGAGCTGTTTTTT. This translates into CATKLAGVNTGELFF. The chain links TRBV6-1 to TRBJ2-2; 10 nucleotides line up with TRBD2. The germline CDR1 and CDR2 sequences are MNHNS and SASEGT. V shed 10 bases, J shed 5 bases, and the junction held 10 bases outside the gene matches. CDR3 size: 15 residues.

The rearrangement joins TRBV11-3 to TRBJ1-1; 9 bases are shared with TRBD1. The V gene's germline CDR1 is SGHNT and CDR2 YENEEA. The CDR3 extends over 12 amino acids. With V trimmed by 5 bases and J by 10 bases, 5 bases remained unmatched. CDR3 loop: CASSRGTGLAFF. CDR3 coding DNA: TGTGCCAGCAGCCGCGGGACAGGGTTAGCTTTCTTT.

The rearrangement uses TRBV12-5 and TRBJ2-7; 9 nucleotides align to TRBD1. The CDR3 spans 18 residues. CDR1 is LGHNT and CDR2 is FRNRAP in the germline V gene. The ends lost 1 base at V and 0 bases at J; junction bases unmatched: 10. CDR3 loop: CASGLAMWGTGSSYEQYF. Written as DNA, the CDR3 is TGTGCTAGTGGTTTGGCTATGTGGGGGACAGGGAGCTCCTACGAGCAGTACTTC.

This chain uses TRBV28 with TRBJ2-5, with 11 bases fitting TRBD2. The junction had 10 bases not matched to a gene; V was cut back by 6 bases and J by 4 bases. CDR3 length: 16 residues. In germline, CDR1 is MDHEN, CDR2 SYDVKM. The CDR3 loop is CASSFSGRAGVETQYF. As DNA, the CDR3 is TGTGCCAGCAGCTTTAGCGGGAGGGCCGGGGTAGAGACCCAGTACTTC.

A note on this clone: One end of the junction does not line up with germline, which may come from a read error. The rearrangement links TRBV30 to TRBJ1-2; D is perhaps TRBD1 (5 bases). The CDR3 covers 14 residues. CDR1 and CDR2 from the germline V gene are GTSNPN and SVGIG (reference sequence). The CDR3 loop is CAWSPGWSNSGYTF. The CDR3 region has the DNA TGTGCCTGGAGTCCAGGGTGGTCTAACTCTGGCTACACCTTC.

The chain employs TRBV6-1 and TRBJ2-5; 12 bases agree with TRBD2. The J call may be mistaken, given a closer DNA end match to TRBJ2-7. The CDR3 is 17 amino acids. Germline loops: CDR1 MNHNS, CDR2 SASEGT. The CDR3 nucleotides read TGTGCCAGCAGTGAAGGACTAGCGGGAGTTCTTCCCTACGAGCAGTACTTC. Translation: CASSEGLAGVLPYEQYF.

This chain uses TRBV18 with TRBJ1-1, with TRBD1 as a possible D gene (5 bases). CDR3 length equals 15 residues. The V and J ends lost 0 bases and 9 bases respectively, with 17 bases between them. The germline CDR1 and CDR2 sequences are KGHSH and LQKENI. CDR3 amino acids: CASSPPGTGTEKAFF. The CDR3 DNA reads TGTGCCAGCTCACCACCTGGGACCGGGACTGAAAAAGCTTTCTTT.

The rearrangement links TRBV12-5 to TRBJ1-1, with TRBD1 identical over 8 bases. Germline trimming cut 1 base from V and 5 bases from J; bases unmatched to any gene: 12. Germline-derived CDR1 and CDR2 are LGHNT and FRNRAP. The CDR3 spans 17 residues. Here the CDR3 reads CASGLAARGLRSTEAFF. The DNA of the CDR3 is TGTGCTAGTGGTTTGGCAGCCAGGGGGCTGAGGTCAACTGAAGCTTTCTTT.

In its sample, this clone was seen a few times. This chain connects TRBV5-1 to TRBJ2-3; 12 bases are a match to TRBD2. Unmatched junction bases numbered 3, after V lost 0 bases and J lost 4 bases. The CDR3 covers 16 residues. Germline V gives CDR1 SGHRS, CDR2 YFSETQ. This chain's CDR3 is CASSLATSGGPDTQYF. The CDR3 region has the DNA TGCGCCAGCAGCTTGGCTACTAGCGGGGGGCCAGATACGCAGTATTTT.

CDR3 DNA: TGCGCCAGCAGCCCTCGGACAGGGCAAAATGGCGAGCAGTACTTC. It codes for CASSPRTGQNGEQYF. The genes are TRBV5-1 and TRBJ2-7, with 8 bases fitting TRBD1. This CDR3 has 15 amino acids. The germline V gene encodes CDR1 SGHRS and CDR2 YFSETQ. V lost 4 bases, J lost 6 bases, and 12 bases stayed unmatched.

This rearrangement joins TRBV5-6 to TRBJ1-4; D call uncertain. The germline gives CDR1 SGHDT, CDR2 YYEEEE. Trimming shortened V by 4 bases and J by 3 bases, and 13 bases separated the two germline ends. CDR3 length: 15 residues. Here the CDR3 reads CASSRREGSNEKLFF. The CDR3 DNA is TGTGCCAGCAGCCGACGGGAGGGCTCTAATGAAAAACTGTTTTTT.

This chain joins TRBV5-1 and TRBJ2-3, with D maybe TRBD1 (5 bases). CDR3 size: 17 residues. Germline lookup yields CDR1 SGHRS and CDR2 YFSETQ. The V end lost 2 bases, the J end lost 2 bases, and 18 bases lay between the germline ends. DNA of the CDR3: TGCGCCAGCAGCTTCACAACAGGCCGGCGTGTCACAGATACGCAGTATTTT. Its translation: CASSFTTGRRVTDTQYF.

The chain joins TRBV5-3 to TRBJ2-1; D gene ambiguous. TRBV5-3 qualifies as an ORF whose function is uncertain. With 3 bases removed from V and 10 bases from J, the gap between germline ends came to 14 bases. This CDR3 has 13 amino acids. The CDR3, as DNA: TGTGCCAGAAGCTCCCGGATCTTGAGGGAGCAGTTCTTC. It yields the protein CARSSRILREQFF.

J is TRBJ1-5 and V is TRBV7-6; weak D call: TRBD1 (5 bases). With 5 bases removed from V and 5 bases from J, the gap between germline ends came to 10 bases. CDR1 SGHVS and CDR2 FNYEAQ come from the germline V gene. This CDR3 is 13 amino acids long. The CDR3, as DNA: TGTGCCAGCAGCCGACAGACAGATCAGCCCCAGCATTTT. This encodes CASSRQTDQPQHF.

The chain carries TRBV19 and TRBJ1-6, with 8 bases that match TRBD1. The CDR3 is 14 residues long. CDR1 and CDR2 (germline): LNHDA, SQIVND (reference sequence). The V segment lost 4 bases and the J segment 5 bases; nucleotides outside the gene matches: 1. The CDR3 here is CASSNRGDNSPLHF. In nucleotides, the CDR3 is TGTGCCAGTAGTAACAGGGGGGATAATTCACCCCTCCACTTT.

Worth noting for this clone: Other DNA sequences from this sample encode an identical CDR3 as well. The chain recombines TRBV5-1 with TRBJ1-1; 9 bases line up with TRBD1. Germline trimming cut 0 bases from V and 5 bases from J; bases unmatched to any gene: 2. Germline V gene lookup returns CDR1 SGHRS and CDR2 YFSETQ. The CDR3 loop spans 14 amino acids. The CDR3 protein is CASSLGQGGTEAFF. CDR3 sequence (DNA): TGCGCCAGCAGCTTGGGACAGGGGGGGACTGAAGCTTTCTTT.